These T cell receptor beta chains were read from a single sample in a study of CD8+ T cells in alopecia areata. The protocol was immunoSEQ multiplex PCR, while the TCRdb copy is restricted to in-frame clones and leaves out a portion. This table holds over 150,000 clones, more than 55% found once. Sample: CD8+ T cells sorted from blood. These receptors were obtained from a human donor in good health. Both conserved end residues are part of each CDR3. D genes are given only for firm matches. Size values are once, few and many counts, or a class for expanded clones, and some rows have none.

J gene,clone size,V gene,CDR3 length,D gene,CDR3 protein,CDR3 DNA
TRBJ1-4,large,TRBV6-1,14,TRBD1,CASSPDRGISFGFF,TGTGCCAGCAGTCCCGACAGGGGCATTTCGTTCGGGTTTTTT
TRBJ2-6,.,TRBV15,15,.,CATSGGVSGANVLTF,TGTGCCACCAGCGGTGGAGTCTCTGGGGCCAACGTCCTGACTTTC
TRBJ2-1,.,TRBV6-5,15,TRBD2,CASSLSGSSYNEQFF,TGTGCCAGCAGCCTTAGCGGGAGCTCCTACAATGAGCAGTTCTTC
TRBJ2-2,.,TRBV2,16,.,CASSAVGPLNTGELFF,TGTGCCAGCAGTGCCGTAGGTCCCTTGAACACCGGGGAGCTGTTTTTT
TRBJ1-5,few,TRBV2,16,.,CASSKGPLSGNQPQHF,TGTGCCAGCAGCAAAGGACCTTTATCGGGCAATCAGCCCCAGCATTTT
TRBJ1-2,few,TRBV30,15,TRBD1,CAWSVSGTGVDGYTF,TGTGCCTGGAGTGTATCCGGGACAGGGGTCGACGGCTACACCTTC
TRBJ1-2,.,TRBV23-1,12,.,CASSQSIGGYTF,TGCGCCAGCAGTCAAAGCATAGGCGGCTACACCTTC
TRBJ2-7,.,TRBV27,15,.,CASSLYPDNPYEQYF,TGTGCCAGCAGTCTCTACCCGGACAACCCCTACGAGCAGTACTTC
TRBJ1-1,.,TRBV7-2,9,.,CASSLGAFF,TGTGCCAGCAGCTTAGGAGCTTTCTTT
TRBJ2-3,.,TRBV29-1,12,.,CSVEASTDTQYF,TGCAGCGTTGAGGCTAGCACAGATACGCAGTATTTT
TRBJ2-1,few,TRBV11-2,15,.,CASSPQVTRYNEQFF,TGTGCCAGCAGCCCGCAGGTAACACGGTACAATGAGCAGTTCTTC
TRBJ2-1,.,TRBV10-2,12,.,CASSENWHEQFF,TGCGCCAGCAGTGAGAACTGGCATGAGCAGTTCTTC
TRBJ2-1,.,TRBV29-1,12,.,CSVDPSSNEQFF,TGCAGCGTTGATCCTAGCTCCAATGAGCAGTTCTTC
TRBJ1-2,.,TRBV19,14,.,CASSQLGAFDGYTF,TGTGCCAGTAGTCAATTGGGAGCTTTCGATGGCTACACCTTC
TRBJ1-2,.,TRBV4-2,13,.,CASSQDRRPGYTF,TGTGCCAGCAGCCAAGATCGGCGGCCGGGCTACACCTTC
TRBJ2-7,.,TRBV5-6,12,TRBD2,CASSSGGFEQYF,TGTGCCAGCAGCTCGGGAGGGTTCGAGCAGTACTTC
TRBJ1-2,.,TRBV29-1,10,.,CSVGGRGYTF,TGCAGCGTTGGAGGGAGGGGCTACACCTTC
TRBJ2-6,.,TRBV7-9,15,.,CASSLREAGANVLTF,TGTGCCAGCAGCTTACGCGAGGCTGGGGCCAACGTCCTGACTTTC
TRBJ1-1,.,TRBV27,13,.,CASSSGVRTEAFF,TGTGCCAGCAGCTCAGGCGTACGGACTGAAGCTTTCTTT
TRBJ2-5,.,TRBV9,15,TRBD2,CASSVANSGSETQYF,TGTGCCAGCAGCGTAGCGAATAGCGGGTCGGAGACCCAGTACTTC
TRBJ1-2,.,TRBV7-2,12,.,CASSLEKDGYTF,TGTGCCAGCAGCTTAGAGAAGGATGGCTACACCTTC
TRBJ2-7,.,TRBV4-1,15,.,CASSQATKGPYEQYF,TGCGCCAGCAGCCAAGCCACGAAAGGGCCTTACGAGCAGTACTTC
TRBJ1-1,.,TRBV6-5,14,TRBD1,CASNEGQGATEAFF,TGTGCCAGCAACGAAGGACAGGGGGCGACTGAAGCTTTCTTT
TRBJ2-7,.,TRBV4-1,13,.,CASSQGLSYEQYF,TGCGCCAGCAGCCAAGGGCTCAGCTACGAGCAGTACTTC
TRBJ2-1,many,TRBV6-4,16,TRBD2,CASSDSSTSGANEQFF,TGTGCCAGCAGTGACTCGTCAACTAGCGGGGCAAACGAGCAGTTCTTC
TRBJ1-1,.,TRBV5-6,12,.,CASSFSDTEAFF,TGTGCCAGCAGCTTCTCGGACACTGAAGCTTTCTTT
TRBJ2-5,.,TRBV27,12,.,CASSGGEETQYF,TGTGCCAGCAGCGGCGGAGAAGAGACCCAGTACTTC
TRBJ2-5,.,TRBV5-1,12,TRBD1,CASSFRGETQYF,TGCGCCAGCAGCTTCAGGGGGGAGACCCAGTACTTC
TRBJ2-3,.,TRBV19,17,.,CASSIIYRETLTDTQYF,TGTGCCAGTAGTATCATCTACAGGGAGACACTCACAGATACGCAGTATTTT
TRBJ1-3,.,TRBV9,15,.,CASSEGGRSGNTIYF,TGTGCCAGCAGTGAAGGAGGTCGCTCTGGAAACACCATATATTTT
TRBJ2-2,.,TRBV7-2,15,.,CASSWQTRDTGELFF,TGTGCCAGCAGCTGGCAGACGAGGGACACCGGGGAGCTGTTTTTT
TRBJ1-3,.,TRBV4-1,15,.,CASSQGGGAGNTIYF,TGCGCCAGCAGCCAAGGAGGCGGAGCAGGAAACACCATATATTTT
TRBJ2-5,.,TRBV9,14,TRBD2,CASSDPTSGETQYF,TGTGCCAGCAGCGACCCGACTAGCGGGGAGACCCAGTACTTC
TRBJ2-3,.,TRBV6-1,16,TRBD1,CASSADPDRASDTQYF,TGTGCCAGCAGTGCCGATCCGGACAGGGCATCAGATACGCAGTATTTT
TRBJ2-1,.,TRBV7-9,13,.,CASSSGPANEQFF,TGTGCCAGCAGCTCCGGGCCTGCAAATGAGCAGTTCTTC
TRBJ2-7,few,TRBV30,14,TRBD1,CAWSLRQGVHEQYF,TGTGCCTGGAGCCTCAGACAGGGCGTCCACGAGCAGTACTTC
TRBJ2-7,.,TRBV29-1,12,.,CSAGGGTYEQYF,TGCAGCGCTGGTGGGGGTACCTACGAGCAGTACTTC
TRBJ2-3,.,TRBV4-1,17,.,CASSQVGDRRVSDTQYF,TGCGCCAGCAGCCAGGTGGGGGACCGGAGGGTGTCAGATACGCAGTATTTT
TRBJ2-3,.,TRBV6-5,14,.,CASSYNHASDTQYF,TGTGCCAGCAGTTACAATCATGCCTCGGATACGCAGTATTTT
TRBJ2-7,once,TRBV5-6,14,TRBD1,CASRLGQGAYEQYF,TGTGCCAGCAGGTTAGGGCAGGGGGCTTACGAGCAGTACTTC
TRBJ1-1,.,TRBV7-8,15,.,CASSLAEVWATEAFF,TGTGCCAGCAGCTTAGCGGAGGTTTGGGCCACTGAAGCTTTCTTT
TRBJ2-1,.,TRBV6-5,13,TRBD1,CASSYGQGSEQFF,TGTGCCAGCAGTTACGGACAGGGGTCTGAGCAGTTCTTC
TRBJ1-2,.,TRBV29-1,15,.,CSVEDLRTARPGYTF,TGCAGCGTTGAAGATTTGAGGACTGCCCGACCTGGCTACACCTTC
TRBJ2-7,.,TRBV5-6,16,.,CASSLGATPDPYEQYF,TGTGCCAGCAGCTTGGGAGCGACTCCGGACCCCTACGAGCAGTACTTC
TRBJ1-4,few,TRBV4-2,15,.,CASRSSTSTNEKLFF,TGTGCCAGCAGGAGCTCGACGTCAACTAATGAAAAACTGTTTTTT
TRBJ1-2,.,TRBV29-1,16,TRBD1,CSVEGSDRVWGYGYTF,TGCAGCGTTGAAGGCTCGGACAGGGTTTGGGGCTATGGCTACACCTTC
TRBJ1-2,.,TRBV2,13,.,CASSESQTGGYTF,TGTGCCAGCAGTGAAAGTCAAACCGGCGGCTACACCTTC
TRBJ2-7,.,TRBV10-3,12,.,CAISGGGYEQYF,TGTGCCATCAGCGGCGGTGGCTACGAGCAGTACTTC
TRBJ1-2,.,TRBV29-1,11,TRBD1,CSAGTGRSYTF,TGCAGCGCCGGGACAGGGAGGAGCTACACCTTC
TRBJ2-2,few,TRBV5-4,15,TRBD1,CASSSTGTGVGELFF,TGTGCCAGCAGCTCCACCGGGACAGGGGTCGGGGAGCTGTTTTTT
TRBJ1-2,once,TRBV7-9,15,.,CASSPPLSEIYGYTF,TGTGCCAGCAGCCCTCCCTTGTCTGAAATCTATGGCTACACCTTC
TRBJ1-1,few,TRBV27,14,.,CASSLGSSNTEAFF,TGTGCCAGCAGTTTAGGCAGCTCAAACACTGAAGCTTTCTTT
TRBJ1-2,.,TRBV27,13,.,CASRKRSPGGYTF,TGTGCCAGCAGGAAACGTTCTCCAGGCGGCTACACCTTC
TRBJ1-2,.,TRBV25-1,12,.,CASGPGGHGYTF,TGTGCCAGCGGCCCGGGGGGCCATGGCTACACCTTC
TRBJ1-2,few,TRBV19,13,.,CASSIRQGDGYTF,TGTGCCAGTAGTATCCGCCAGGGCGATGGCTACACCTTC
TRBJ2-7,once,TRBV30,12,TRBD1,CAWEIGTAEQYF,TGTGCCTGGGAGATCGGGACAGCCGAGCAGTACTTC
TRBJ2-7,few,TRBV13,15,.,CASSLKGTNSYEQYF,TGTGCCAGCAGCTTGAAAGGGACGAACTCCTACGAGCAGTACTTC
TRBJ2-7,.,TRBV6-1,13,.,CASSEGQLYEQYF,TGTGCCAGCAGTGAGGGTCAACTCTACGAGCAGTACTTC
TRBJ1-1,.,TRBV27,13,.,CASRQVEYTEAFF,TGTGCCAGCAGACAGGTTGAGTACACTGAAGCTTTCTTT
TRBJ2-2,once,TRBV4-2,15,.,CASSQDYTGTGELFF,TGTGCCAGCAGTCAAGACTACACAGGCACCGGGGAGCTGTTTTTT